What follows is one T cell receptor beta chain and its context. The length of the CDR3 is 14 residues. Germline-derived CDR1 and CDR2 are SQVTM and ANQGSEA. V lost 7 bases and J 3 bases, leaving 17 bases between the germline ends. Across over 20 US areas, participants ranged in age from about 18 to 100 years. The table came from immunoSEQ multiplex PCR; TCRdb's copy has only in-frame clones and leaves some out. The profile shows over 250,000 clones, 85% to 90% of them singletons. This entry is derived from a study of blood T cell repertoires in COVID-19. As for the study in general: Sites in the United States, Italy and Spain provided acute and convalescent COVID-19 samples. In each case, the material was cDNA or gDNA derived from T cells, B-cell-depleted T cells, or PBMCs.

Sequencing input: PBMCs or T cells enriched from blood (not recorded which). The source of this sequence is a woman aged 60-70 years who had recovered from COVID-19. The rearrangement uses TRBV29-1 and TRBJ2-3, with D possibly matching TRBD1 (5 bases). The CDR3 DNA sequence: TGCAGCGGAAGTCAGGGAAGCTGGACAGATACGCAGTATTTT. This gives the protein CSGSQGSWTDTQYF.